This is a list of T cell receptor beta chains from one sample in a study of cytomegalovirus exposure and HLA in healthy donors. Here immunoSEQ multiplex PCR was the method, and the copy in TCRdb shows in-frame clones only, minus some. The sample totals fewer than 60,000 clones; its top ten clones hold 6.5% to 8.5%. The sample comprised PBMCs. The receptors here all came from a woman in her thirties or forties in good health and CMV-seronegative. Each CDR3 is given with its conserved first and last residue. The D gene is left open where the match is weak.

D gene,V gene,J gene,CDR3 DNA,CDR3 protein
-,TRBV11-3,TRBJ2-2,TGTGCCAGCAGCTGGAGTCTAGGGGCCACCGGGGAGCTGTTTTTT,CASSWSLGATGELFF
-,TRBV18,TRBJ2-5,TGTGCCAGCTCACCACCAGGTGAAGGGGGAGAGACCCAGTACTTC,CASSPPGEGGETQYF
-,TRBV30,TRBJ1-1,TGTGCCTGGAGTGGAGGGCAGAACACTGAAGCTTTCTTT,CAWSGGQNTEAFF
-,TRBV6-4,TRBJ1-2,TGTGGACTTAGTGGCTATGGCTACACCTTC,CGLSGYGYTF
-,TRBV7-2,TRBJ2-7,TGTGCCAGCAGCCCTACCCCCTCCTACGAGCAGTACTTC,CASSPTPSYEQYF
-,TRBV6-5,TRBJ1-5,TGTGCCAGCAGTTACTCGAGAAGCTTTCAGCCCCAGCATTTT,CASSYSRSFQPQHF
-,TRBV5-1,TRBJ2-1,TGCGCCAGCAGCTTGGAGGGGACCTACAATGAGCAGTTCTTC,CASSLEGTYNEQFF
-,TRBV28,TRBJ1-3,TGTGCCAGCATCCCGCGACAAACGTCTGGAAACACCATATATTTT,CASIPRQTSGNTIYF
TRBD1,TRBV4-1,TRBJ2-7,TGCGCCAGCAGCCAAGAGACAGGGACGTACGAGCAGTACTTC,CASSQETGTYEQYF
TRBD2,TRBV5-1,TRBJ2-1,TGCGCCAGCAGCTTCAGACTAGCGGGGGCTCGAGAGCAGTTCTTC,CASSFRLAGAREQFF
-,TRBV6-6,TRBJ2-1,TGTGCCAGCAGTCACCTCGGAGCCCTCGCCAGTGAGCAGTTCTTC,CASSHLGALASEQFF
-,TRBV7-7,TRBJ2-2,TGTGCCAGCAGGGGCGGGCTAAACACCGGGGAGCTGTTTTTT,CASRGGLNTGELFF
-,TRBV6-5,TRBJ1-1,TGTGCAACATCCGTCTCTGAAGCTTTCTTT,CATSVSEAFF
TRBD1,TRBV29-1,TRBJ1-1,TGCAGCCCGTACCTCCGGGACAGGGGAATTCCCAATGAAGCTTTCTTT,CSPYLRDRGIPNEAFF
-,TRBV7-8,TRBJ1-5,TGTGCCAGCAGCGGACGGGAGGGCAATCAGCCCCAGCATTTT,CASSGREGNQPQHF
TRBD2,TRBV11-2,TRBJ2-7,TGTGCCAGCAGCTTAGGACACGGGGGGTACGAGCAGTACTTC,CASSLGHGGYEQYF
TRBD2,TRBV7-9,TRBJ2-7,TGTGCCAGCAGCGGGACTAGCGGGGCCTACGAGCAGTACTTC,CASSGTSGAYEQYF
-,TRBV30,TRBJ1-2,TGTGCCTGGAGTGTGTACAGGGAAGGCTACACCTTC,CAWSVYREGYTF
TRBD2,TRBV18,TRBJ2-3,TGTGCCAGCTCACCACCGGTGCGGGGGGCCGCAGATACGCAGTATTTT,CASSPPVRGAADTQYF
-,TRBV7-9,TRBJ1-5,TGTGCCAGCAGCTCCGGGACTTCCGGATCTTTGGGCAATCAGCCCCAGCATTTT,CASSSGTSGSLGNQPQHF
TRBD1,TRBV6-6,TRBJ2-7,TGTGCCAGCAGTTACGGGACAGAGTACGTCGAGCAGTACTTC,CASSYGTEYVEQYF
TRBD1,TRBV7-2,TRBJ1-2,TGTGCCAGCAGCTTAGGGGGCCGGGACAGACTAGGCTACACCTTC,CASSLGGRDRLGYTF
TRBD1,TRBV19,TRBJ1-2,TGTGCCAGTACTAGGCGGGACAGGGATAATGGCTACACCTTC,CASTRRDRDNGYTF
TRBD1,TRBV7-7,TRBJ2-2,TGTGCCAGCAGCGCGACAGGGGCGAACACCGGGGAGCTGTTTTTT,CASSATGANTGELFF
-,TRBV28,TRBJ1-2,TGTGCCAGCACCAACCCTTCAAGGGGAGGCTACACCTTC,CASTNPSRGGYTF
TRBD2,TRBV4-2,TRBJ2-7,TGTGCCAGCAGCCAAGATAATAGCGGGGCCTCCTACGAGCAGTACTTC,CASSQDNSGASYEQYF
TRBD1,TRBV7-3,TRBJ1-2,TGTGCCAGCAGCTTACATCCACCCGGACAGGGGTACGGCTACACCTTC,CASSLHPPGQGYGYTF
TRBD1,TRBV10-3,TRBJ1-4,TGTGCCATCAGTCCGGGGACAGGGGAAGAAAAACTGTTTTTT,CAISPGTGEEKLFF
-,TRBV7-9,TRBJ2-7,TGTGCCAGCAGCTTAAGCAGGGGCATAAACGAGCAGTACTTC,CASSLSRGINEQYF
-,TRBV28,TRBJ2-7,TGTGCCAGCAGTCCCCTTGACAGGCTTAGTGGGTACTTC,CASSPLDRLSGYF
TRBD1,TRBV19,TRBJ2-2,TGTGCCAGTAGTATCAGGAGACAGGGCAGCACCGGGGAGCTGTTTTTT,CASSIRRQGSTGELFF
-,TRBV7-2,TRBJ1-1,TGTGCCAGCAGCTTAGACGGGGATTGGACTGAAGCTTTCTTT,CASSLDGDWTEAFF
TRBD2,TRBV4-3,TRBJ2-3,TGCGCCAGCAGCCAGGACACACTAGCGGGAGGTTATGGAGATACGCAGTATTTT,CASSQDTLAGGYGDTQYF
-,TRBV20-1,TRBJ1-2,TGCAGTGCTATGTCCGGGGGTGGCTACACCTTC,CSAMSGGGYTF
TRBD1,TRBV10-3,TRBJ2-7,TGTGCCATCAGAGGACAGGGGGACAGCGAGCAGTACTTC,CAIRGQGDSEQYF
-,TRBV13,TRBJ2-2,TGTGCCAGCAGCTTAAATTCTGGGCAGAAGAAGTTTTTT,CASSLNSGQKKFF
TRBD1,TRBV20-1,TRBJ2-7,TGCAGTGCTAGCCAGGGGGCCAGGCAGTACTTC,CSASQGARQYF
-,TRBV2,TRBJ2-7,TGTGCCAGCAGTTCCCAGGGGTACGAGCAGTACTTC,CASSSQGYEQYF
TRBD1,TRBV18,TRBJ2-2,TGTGCCAGCTCGTCACAGGGGATCACGAACACCGGGGAGCTGTTTTTT,CASSSQGITNTGELFF
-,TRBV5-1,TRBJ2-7,TGCGCCAGCAGCCCATTGGGGCCCGATATGCCACAGGGATCGATCCCCGAGCAGTACTTC,CASSPLGPDMPQGSIPEQYF
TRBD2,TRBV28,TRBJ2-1,TGTGCCAGCAGTTGGACTAGCTCCTACAATGAGCAGTTCTTC,CASSWTSSYNEQFF
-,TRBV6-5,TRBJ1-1,TGTGCCAGCAGTTACGGCCCGGGGAACACTGAAGCTTTCTTT,CASSYGPGNTEAFF
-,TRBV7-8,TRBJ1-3,TGTGCCAGCGGTCCCGGGAGGGTTTACTCTGGAAACACCATATATTTT,CASGPGRVYSGNTIYF
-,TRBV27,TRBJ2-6,TGTGCCAGCAGTTTCCGAGCGTCTGGGGCCAACGTCCTGACTTTC,CASSFRASGANVLTF
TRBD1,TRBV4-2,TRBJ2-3,TGTGCCAGCAGCCAAGATACGGGACAGGGGAACACAGATACGCAGTATTTT,CASSQDTGQGNTDTQYF
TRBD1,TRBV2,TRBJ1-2,TGTGCCAGCAGTGAACAGGGGGCGGACTATGGCTACACCTTC,CASSEQGADYGYTF
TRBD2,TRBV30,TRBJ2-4,TGTGCCTGGAGTGTATCAAGCGGGGCTGACATTCAGTACTTC,CAWSVSSGADIQYF
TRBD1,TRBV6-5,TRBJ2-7,TGTGCCAGCACCCCCACACAGGGGGCGAGTTACGAGCGGTACTTC,CASTPTQGASYERYF
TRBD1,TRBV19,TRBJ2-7,TGTGCCAGTGGGGACAGGGTAAACGAGCAGTACTTC,CASGDRVNEQYF
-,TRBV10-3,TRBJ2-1,TGTGCCATCAGTGAGTCATTAGGGGCGGGGCACTACAATGAGCAGTTCTTC,CAISESLGAGHYNEQFF
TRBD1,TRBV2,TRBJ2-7,TGTGCCAGCAGATCGCCGACAGGGCCAAACGAGCAGTACTTC,CASRSPTGPNEQYF
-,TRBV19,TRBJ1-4,TGTGCCAGTAGTAGCGACAGGTCCGAAAAACTGTTTTTT,CASSSDRSEKLFF
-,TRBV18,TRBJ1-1,TGTGCCAGCTCCCCCTCAGGGAACACTGAAGCTTTCTTT,CASSPSGNTEAFF
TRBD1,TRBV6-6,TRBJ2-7,TGTGCCAGCACCAGGGGGTCTTCCTACGAGCAGTACTTC,CASTRGSSYEQYF
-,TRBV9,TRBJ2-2,TGTGCCAGCAGCGGTACAGGGAACACCGGGGAGCTGTTTTTT,CASSGTGNTGELFF
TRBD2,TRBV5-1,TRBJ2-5,TGCGCCAGCAGCTTAGCCCCAGCGGGAGGAGAGAACCAGTACTTC,CASSLAPAGGENQYF
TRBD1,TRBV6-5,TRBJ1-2,TGTGCCAGCAGTGCGGGACAGGGTGGGGTCTATGGCTACACCTTC,CASSAGQGGVYGYTF
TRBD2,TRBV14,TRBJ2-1,TGTGCCAGCAGCCAAGATCTTGCTAGCGGGGGATACAATGAGCAGTTCTTC,CASSQDLASGGYNEQFF
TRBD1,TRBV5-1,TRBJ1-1,TGCGCCAGCAGCCCCGTACAGGGGGCGAACACTGAAGCTTTCTTT,CASSPVQGANTEAFF
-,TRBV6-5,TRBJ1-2,TGTGCCAGCAGACCGTGGCAGGGGATGGATGGCTACACCTTC,CASRPWQGMDGYTF